The sequence of this T cell receptor beta chain was determined in a study of human T cells and chemical hapten exposure. Overall study context: Patients were given diphenylcyclopropenone on the scalp weekly across the approximately 25-week study.

This clonotype occurred a few times. TCRdb re-called the RACE reads with MiXCR, one entry per CDR3 protein. Among tens of thousands of distinct CDR3 sequences listed, around 9.5% were seen once. V lost 5 bases to trimming and J lost 5 bases, with 12 bases between them. The CDR3 has 13 residues. Time point described: pre-sensitization, week 0. Treatment specified: therapeutic diphenylcyclopropenone sensitization with weekly scalp DPC. Specimen: whole blood, collected in connection with sensitization to the hapten diphenylcyclopropenone (DPC). The V gene is TRBV12-3 or TRBV12-4, the J gene TRBJ1-1; the D gene is possibly TRBD1 (6 bases). This clonotype was obtained from a woman between 35 and 50 years old with alopecia areata. Some clones in this sample may be carry-over from other donors' samples. CDR3 loop: CASSRGRGTEAFF. Written as DNA, the CDR3 is TGTGCCAGCAGTCGGGGAAGGGGGACTGAAGCTTTCTTT.